A single sample is the source of the 17 T cell receptor beta chains below, sequenced in a study of Graves' ophthalmopathy and Graves' hyperthyroidism. Amplified material comprised TCR beta CDR3 regions derived from RNA transcripts. RT-PCR was first run with HTBI primers, then multiplex PCR in a second round. TCRdb used MiXCR to reprocess the multiplex PCR reads, holding one entry per CDR3 protein. The profile shows about half a million distinct CDR3 sequences, approximately 15% of them singletons. The material sequenced was blood. These receptors originate from a woman younger than 45 with Graves' ophthalmopathy.

The V gene is TRBV5-1, the J gene TRBJ2-5; perhaps D is TRBD1 or TRBD2 (5 bases each). Germline CDR1 and CDR2: SGHRS and YFSETQ. Trimming cost V 2 bases and J 4 bases, with 18 bases left between them. CDR3 length equals 16 residues. CDR3 region: CASSFQISGTSETQYF. In DNA, the CDR3 is TGCGCCAGCAGCTTTCAGATTTCCGGGACCTCAGAGACCCAGTACTTC. The variable domain in full, completed from reference TRBV5-1 and TRBJ2-5, reads KAGVTQTPRYLIKTRGQQVTLSCSPISGHRSVSWYQQTPGQGLQFLFEYFSETQRNKGNFPGRFSGRQFSNSRSEMNVSTLELGDSALYLCASSFQISGTSETQYFGPGTRLLVL.

There are many counts of this clonotype. The V gene is TRBV6-5, the J gene TRBJ2-7; D may correspond to TRBD1 or TRBD2 (5 bases each). Germline assignment: CDR1 MNHEY and CDR2 SVGAGI. Deletions cut 3 bases from V and 6 bases from J, with 15 bases between. The CDR3 spans 14 residues. The CDR3: CASSYTGTSSEQYF. In nucleotides, the CDR3 is TGTGCCAGCAGTTATACCGGGACCTCAAGCGAGCAGTACTTC.

The table lists this clonotype with many counts. The genes are TRBV12-3 or TRBV12-4 and TRBJ1-1; D not resolved. V lost 1 base and J 4 bases, leaving 13 bases between the germline ends. CDR3 length: 15 residues. This CDR3 reads CASSLDYGSGTEAFF. CDR3 nucleotide sequence: TGTGCCAGCAGTTTAGACTACGGGAGTGGCACTGAAGCTTTCTTT.

This clonotype was picked up many times. The J gene is TRBJ1-2, the V gene TRBV30; a weak D match, TRBD1 (5 bases). Trimming removed 0 bases at V and 5 bases at J, with 10 bases between. Germline V gives CDR1 GTSNPN, CDR2 SVGIG (reference sequence). The CDR3 has 13 residues. This CDR3 is CAWSVGPGYGYTF. In DNA form, the CDR3 reads TGTGCCTGGAGTGTCGGGCCAGGGTATGGCTACACCTTC.

This clonotype was seen many times. This sequence joins TRBV7-3 and TRBJ1-1; 8 bases align to TRBD1. This CDR3 is 14 amino acids long. V trimming: 4 bases; J trimming: 7 bases; junction bases outside the gene matches: 8. Germline-derived CDR1 and CDR2 are SGHTA and FQGTGA. CDR3 sequence (DNA): TGTGCCAGCAGCTCCCGGACAGGGAAGGGTGAAGCTTTCTTT. Protein sequence: CASSSRTGKGEAFF.

The rearrangement uses TRBV12-3 or TRBV12-4 and TRBJ2-7; no firm D call. The CDR3 covers 14 residues. Trimming stripped 7 bases from V and 7 bases from J, with 20 bases between. The CDR3 sequence: CASTLGPTSKEQYF. In nucleotides, the CDR3 is TGTGCCAGCACCCTCGGGCCTACTTCCAAGGAGCAGTACTTC.

This clonotype was seen ten or more times. The chain combines TRBV6-1 with TRBJ1-1; perhaps TRBD1 as D (6 bases). Trimming removed 6 bases from V and 4 bases from J, with 15 bases in between. CDR3 length equals 14 residues. The germline V gene encodes CDR1 MNHNS and CDR2 SASEGT. CDR3 coding DNA: TGTGCCAGCAGCGCTCTCAGGGGAGGCACTGAAGCTTTCTTT. Translation: CASSALRGGTEAFF.

About this clonotype itself: Just one base apart from a much larger clone, this may be a read error. The chain combines TRBV12-3 or TRBV12-4 with TRBJ2-5; 7 positions match TRBD1. The CDR3 has 13 residues. CDR3 sequence (DNA): TGTGCCAGCAGTACAGGGGTTGGGGAGATCCAGTACTTC. This encodes CASSTGVGEIQYF.

There are many counts of this clonotype. The chain joins TRBV6-1 to TRBJ2-7; D is uncertain. Germline lookup yields CDR1 MNHNS and CDR2 SASEGT. V dropped 2 bases and J dropped 6 bases, with 11 bases sitting between them. The CDR3 is 13 amino acids. CDR3 DNA: TGTGCCAGCAGTGAAAACCGGTTAGTCGAGCAGTACTTC. Amino acid sequence: CASSENRLVEQYF.

This clonotype was recorded at least ten times. The rearrangement joins TRBV29-1 to TRBJ2-7; the D is unclear. Germline CDR1 SQVTM, CDR2 ANQGSEA. V lost 2 bases, J lost 4 bases, and 9 bases lay in between. The CDR3 sequence is 12 residues long. The DNA for the CDR3 is TGCAGCGTTGAATCTGCAGAATACGAGCAGTACTTC. It translates to CSVESAEYEQYF.

Ten or more counts support this clonotype. The rearrangement uses TRBV20-1 and TRBJ1-1; 7 bases line up with TRBD1. V was pared by 6 bases and J by 10 bases, with 8 bases of the junction left unmatched. The length of the CDR3 is 11 residues. Germline V lookup: CDR1 DFQATT, CDR2 SNEGSKA (reference sequence). The CDR3 loop is CSAQTGYGAFF. Here the CDR3 DNA reads TGCAGTGCACAGACAGGGTACGGAGCTTTCTTT.

This clonotype was seen ten or more times. The chain joins TRBV2 to TRBJ1-2; D is perhaps TRBD1 (5 bases). The germline V gene encodes CDR1 SNHLY and CDR2 FYNNEI. Trimming took off 11 bases at V and 6 bases at J, with 22 bases between the two ends. The CDR3 has 14 amino acids. The CDR3 DNA sequence: TGTGCCCAAAAAAAGGGCGGGGGAACGGATGGCTACACCTTC. Its protein product is CAQKKGGGTDGYTF.

This clonotype was found a few times. V usage is TRBV5-6 and J usage is TRBJ1-5; TRBD1 matches at 9 bases. Trimming removed 1 base from V and 2 bases from J; junction bases left unmatched: 7. Germline V gives CDR1 SGHDT, CDR2 YYEEEE. This CDR3 is 17 amino acids long. The CDR3 is CASSLRTGVVRNQPQHF. The CDR3 nucleotides read TGTGCCAGCAGCTTGCGGACAGGGGTCGTGCGCAATCAGCCCCAGCATTTT.

Ten or more counts support this clonotype. The genes are TRBV30 and TRBJ2-5; D is ambiguous. V gave up 4 bases and J gave up 1 base, with 4 bases separating them. Germline V gene data show CDR1 as GTSNPN and CDR2 as SVGIG (reference sequence). The CDR3 runs to 11 residues. CDR3 region: CAWTPQETQYF. CDR3 DNA sequence: TGTGCCTGGACACCCCAAGAGACCCAGTACTTC.

In this sample, this clonotype turned up a few times. This chain uses TRBV30 with TRBJ1-6, with unresolved D. This CDR3 has 15 amino acids. V was pared by 1 base and J by 0 bases, with 7 bases between. Germline lookup yields CDR1 GTSNPN and CDR2 SVGIG (reference sequence). CDR3 nucleotide sequence: TGTGCCTGGAGTGGTCCGAGCTCCTATAATTCACCCCTCCACTTT. Encoded protein: CAWSGPSSYNSPLHF.

In this sample, this clonotype turned up many times. The chain has TRBV12-3 or TRBV12-4 and TRBJ2-3; TRBD1 matches at 8 bases. The CDR3 has 17 amino acids. V shed 0 bases and J 4 bases; nucleotides not matched to a gene: 9. Here the CDR3 reads CASSLALRTGRSDTQYF. In DNA, the CDR3 is TGTGCCAGCAGTTTAGCGCTCCGGACAGGGCGATCAGATACGCAGTATTTT.

For this clonotype: A much larger clone lies one base from this, so it may be a read error. The J gene is TRBJ1-1, the V gene TRBV12-3 or TRBV12-4; D not certain. This CDR3 is built from 13 residues. The CDR3 nucleotides are TGTGCCAGCAGTGCTCTCGAGGGCACTGAATCTTTCTTT. Protein product: CASSALEGTESFF.